This note documents a single T cell receptor beta chain sequence. Germline trimming cut 5 bases from V and 1 base from J; bases unmatched to any gene: 4. Per germline, CDR1 GTSNPN and CDR2 SVGIG (reference sequence). The CDR3 covers 14 residues. The sample belongs to a study of blood T cell repertoires in COVID-19. Study-wide background: Samples representing acute and convalescent COVID-19 were sourced from the United States, Italy and Spain. Sample material is recorded as cDNA or gDNA derived from T cells, B-cell-depleted T cells, or PBMCs.

Measured with immunoSEQ multiplex PCR; TCRdb has only the in-frame clones, and not every one. The data contain roughly 110,000 clones, roughly 76% of them seen just once; the ten biggest clones take up around 9.3%. Source material: peripheral blood. The sequence was collected from a human donor in a cohort sampled during active COVID-19. V usage is TRBV30 and J usage is TRBJ2-2; 7 bases line up with TRBD2. CDR3 sequence (DNA): TGTGCCTGGCGATTAGCGGGGAACACCGGGGAGCTGTTTTTT. It is translated as CAWRLAGNTGELFF.